The 20 T cell receptor beta chains below were found in one sample sequenced in a study of technical replicates of blood from a few donors. Some clones are missing from TCRdb's copy, which holds only in-frame ones; the method was immunoSEQ multiplex PCR. Here the sample spans more than 90,000 clones, nearly 97% being singletons. The source material was T cells isolated from PBMCs. The receptors stem from a human donor in good health.

The V gene is TRBV29-1, the J gene TRBJ2-3; no reliable D call. From germline, CDR1 is SQVTM and CDR2 ANQGSEA. V was pared by 6 bases and J by 8 bases, with 15 bases between. The CDR3 covers 12 residues. The CDR3 reads CSVRILDSTQYF. The DNA for the CDR3 is TGCAGCGTGCGAATTCTCGATTCTACGCAGTATTTT.

The gene calls are TRBV28 and TRBJ2-7, with D possibly being TRBD2 (6 bases). V shed 0 bases and J shed 1 base, with 10 bases lying between them. This CDR3 contains 15 residues. The germline V gene has CDR1 MDHEN and CDR2 SYDVKM. The CDR3 nucleotides are TGTGCCAGCAGTTTATGGCAGGAGGGTTCCTACGAGCAGTACTTC. Protein: CASSLWQEGSYEQYF.

The chain combines TRBV2 with TRBJ1-3; TRBD1 agrees at 10 bases. Germline V gene sequence: CDR1 SNHLY, CDR2 FYNNEI. There are 16 residues in the CDR3. After removal of 5 bases from V and 2 bases from J, the junction contained 6 bases not matched to a gene. This chain's CDR3 is CASSFRDRGAGNTIYF. In DNA form, the CDR3 reads TGTGCCAGCAGTTTCCGGGACAGGGGAGCTGGAAACACCATATATTTT. The full variable domain, rest sourced from reference TRBV2 and TRBJ1-3, is EPEVTQTPSHQVTQMGQEVILRCVPISNHLYFYWYRQILGQKVEFLVSFYNNEISEKSEIFDDQFSVERPDGSNFTLKIRSTKLEDSAMYFCASSFRDRGAGNTIYFGEGSWLTVV.

V and J are TRBV6-1 and TRBJ2-7, with D tentatively TRBD1 (7 bases). Germline CDR1 reads MNHNS; CDR2 reads SASEGT. Trimming shortened V by 5 bases and J by 2 bases, and 16 bases separated the two germline ends. The CDR3 covers 15 residues. CDR3 coding DNA: TGTGCCAGCAGTCCATGGGGGGACAGTGCCTACGAGCAGTACTTC. Its translation is CASSPWGDSAYEQYF.

The chain couples TRBV30 to TRBJ2-1, with 9 bases fitting TRBD2. The CDR3 consists of 14 residues. The V gene's germline CDR1 is GTSNPN and CDR2 SVGIG (reference sequence). With 2 bases clipped from V and 9 bases from J, the junction kept 8 bases outside the gene matches. The CDR3: CAWSKASGEVEQFF. The CDR3 nucleotides are TGTGCCTGGAGTAAGGCTAGCGGGGAGGTTGAGCAGTTCTTC.

This clone was seen just once. The J gene is TRBJ1-2, the V gene TRBV6-1, with a tentative D call TRBD1 (6 bases). This CDR3 spans 14 amino acids. Germline CDR1 MNHNS, CDR2 SASEGT. V lost 7 bases, J lost 4 bases, and 16 bases lay in between. CDR3 protein: CASNMPGQSYGYTF. CDR3 nucleotides: TGTGCCAGCAACATGCCCGGACAGTCCTATGGCTACACCTTC.

In this sample, this clone turned up a few times. V is TRBV5-6 and J is TRBJ1-3, with 11 bases that match TRBD1. J was trimmed by 8 bases and V by 2 bases; bases with no gene match: 9. Germline V gives CDR1 SGHDT, CDR2 YYEEEE. This CDR3 contains 16 residues. The CDR3 nucleotides are TGTGCCAGCAGCTTCCGAGGGACAGGGGGAATGGACACCATATATTTT. Its translation is CASSFRGTGGMDTIYF.

DNA of the CDR3: TGTGCCAGCAGCAACATACAGAGGGATTGGCAGCTTAACACTGAAGCTTTCTTT. Its translation is CASSNIQRDWQLNTEAFF. This sequence joins TRBV7-9 and TRBJ1-1; no clear D. Germline V gene data show CDR1 as SEHNR and CDR2 as FQNEAQ (reference sequence). The CDR3 extends over 18 amino acids. V gave up 5 bases and J gave up 2 bases, with 24 bases separating them.

A remark on this clone: Other DNA sequences from this sample encode an identical CDR3 as well. The J gene is TRBJ2-5, the V gene TRBV27; D is ambiguous. CDR1 is MNHEY, CDR2 SMNVEV, per germline (reference sequence). The V end lost 3 bases, the J end lost 4 bases, and 3 bases lay between the germline ends. This CDR3 comprises 11 residues. The CDR3 sequence is CASSFRETQYF. CDR3 coding DNA: TGTGCCAGCAGTTTCAGAGAGACCCAGTACTTC.

The V gene is TRBV7-9, the J gene TRBJ1-2; TRBD1 matches 9 bases. The CDR3 runs to 18 residues. V gave up 4 bases and J gave up 2 bases; unmatched junction bases: 14. Germline CDR1 and CDR2: SEHNR and FQNEAQ (reference sequence). CDR3 coding DNA: TGTGCCAGCAGCTGGGTCAGAGGACAGGGGATGAGAAACTATGGCTACACCTTC. Its protein is CASSWVRGQGMRNYGYTF.

The rearrangement uses TRBV18 and TRBJ1-1; perhaps TRBD1 as D (6 bases). CDR3 length equals 13 residues. Trimming pared 4 bases from V and 1 base from J, leaving 7 bases between. The germline CDR1 and CDR2 sequences are KGHSH and LQKENI. This chain's CDR3 is CASSLGQNTEAFF. CDR3 DNA: TGTGCCAGCTCACTGGGACAGAACACTGAAGCTTTCTTT.

V usage is TRBV29-1 and J usage is TRBJ2-1; 13 bases are a match to TRBD2. CDR3 length: 14 amino acids. V was clipped by 6 bases and J by 8 bases; unmatched bases: 7. Germline V CDR1 and CDR2: SQVTM, ANQGSEA. The CDR3 DNA reads as TGCAGCGTCAAGATGGGACTAGCGGGATATGAGCAGTTCTTC. It is translated as CSVKMGLAGYEQFF.

The chain recombines TRBV4-2 with TRBJ2-3; a weak D match, TRBD2 (5 bases). Deletions cut 4 bases from V and 4 bases from J, with 21 bases between. Germline V gene data show CDR1 as LGHNA and CDR2 as YNFKEQ. There are 17 residues in the CDR3. The CDR3 is CASSPMEGLAAADTQYF. In DNA, the CDR3 is TGTGCCAGCAGCCCGATGGAAGGGCTAGCCGCCGCAGATACGCAGTATTTT.

In nucleotides, the CDR3 is TGTGCCAGTATTAGTCGAGCCGAGCAGTTCTTC. This gives the protein CASISRAEQFF. This chain joins TRBV19 and TRBJ2-1; D remains ambiguous. This CDR3 region has 11 residues. In germline, CDR1 is LNHDA, CDR2 SQIVND (reference sequence). V lost 7 bases to trimming and J lost 10 bases, with 11 bases between them.

The V gene is TRBV6-5, the J gene TRBJ2-2, with 8 nucleotides matching TRBD1. This CDR3 contains 14 residues. J lost 5 bases, V lost 8 bases, and 7 bases had no gene match. The germline V gene encodes CDR1 MNHEY and CDR2 SVGAGI. In nucleotides, the CDR3 is TGTGCCAGCGTACTACAGGGGGTTACCGGGGAGCTGTTTTTT. Residues: CASVLQGVTGELFF.

The genes are TRBV7-9 and TRBJ2-1, with a tentative D call TRBD2 (5 bases). The CDR3 contains 15 residues. Trimming removed 5 bases from V and 6 bases from J, with 17 bases in between. Germline CDR1 and CDR2: SEHNR and FQNEAQ (reference sequence). The DNA for the CDR3 is TGTGCCAGCAGCCCTGGGGAGCGCGGTGCCAATGAGCAGTTCTTC. This encodes CASSPGERGANEQFF.

The V and J genes are TRBV19 and TRBJ2-2; D unclear. V was trimmed by 9 bases and J by 5 bases, leaving 13 bases between them. Germline V gene data show CDR1 as LNHDA and CDR2 as SQIVND (reference sequence). The CDR3 spans 13 residues. CDR3 residues: CASTVVATGELFF. The CDR3 region has the DNA TGTGCCAGCACCGTAGTTGCGACCGGGGAGCTGTTTTTT.

The chain uses TRBV4-2 and TRBJ2-3; 9 bases are a match to TRBD2. The CDR3 spans 15 residues. Germline CDR1 and CDR2: LGHNA and YNFKEQ. After removal of 1 base from V and 6 bases from J, the junction contained 5 bases not matched to a gene. The CDR3 sequence is CASSQGGLAFDTQYF. As DNA, the CDR3 is TGTGCCAGCAGCCAAGGAGGACTAGCGTTCGATACGCAGTATTTT.

CDR3 bases: TGTGCCAGCAGTTTTGTAGGGCTAGCGGGAGGTGGGGGGAAAGAGACCCAGTACTTC. Translating gives CASSFVGLAGGGGKETQYF. The chain is built from TRBV28 and TRBJ2-5, with 11 bases lining up with TRBD2. Germline-derived CDR1 and CDR2 are MDHEN and SYDVKM. J was trimmed by 3 bases and V by 3 bases; bases with no gene match: 15. The CDR3 sequence is 19 residues long.

This clone was seen a handful of times. The genes are TRBV2 and TRBJ1-1, with a weak D call TRBD1 (6 bases). The V end was cut by 10 bases, the J end by 1 base, with 10 bases between. Germline CDR1 reads SNHLY; CDR2 reads FYNNEI. This CDR3 spans 12 amino acids. CDR3 sequence: CATQTGNTEAFF. DNA for the CDR3: TGTGCCACCCAGACAGGGAACACTGAAGCTTTCTTT.